This T cell receptor beta chain emerged from a study of identical twins. Study outcomes and limitations: Out-of-frame beta chain sequences displayed weaker excess sharing between twins.

This clonotype was detected ten times or more. What it binds is not known. MiXCR, run by TCRdb on the 5' RACE reads, gives a single entry per CDR3 protein. The sample has 350,000 to 450,000 distinct CDR3 sequences, 18% seen once; the top ten hold approximately 12%. Deletions cut 1 base from V and 4 bases from J, with 6 bases between. This CDR3 spans 13 amino acids. CDR1 SGHTA and CDR2 FQGNSA come from the germline V gene. This receptor was obtained from a man over 45 in good health. The sequencing input was naive T cells sorted from blood. This chain links TRBV7-2 with TRBJ2-3; TRBD2 is a possible D gene (5 bases). The CDR3 DNA follows: TGTGCCAGCAGCTTAGTCGGGGCAGATACGCAGTATTTT. Its translation is CASSLVGADTQYF.